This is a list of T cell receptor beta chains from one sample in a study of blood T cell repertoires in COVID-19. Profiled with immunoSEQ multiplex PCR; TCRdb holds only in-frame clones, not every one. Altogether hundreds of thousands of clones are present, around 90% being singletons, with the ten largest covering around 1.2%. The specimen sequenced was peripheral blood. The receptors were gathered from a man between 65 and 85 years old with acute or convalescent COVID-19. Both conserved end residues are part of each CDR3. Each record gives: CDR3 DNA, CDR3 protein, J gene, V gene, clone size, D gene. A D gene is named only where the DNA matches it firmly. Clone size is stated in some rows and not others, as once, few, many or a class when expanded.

TGCGCCAGCAGCAAGGGGACAGTCACCTACAATGAGCAGTTCTTC	CASSKGTVTYNEQFF	TRBJ2-1	TRBV5-1	once	TRBD1
TGTGCCAGTAATAGCAGGGTCGGCGGGGAGCTGTTTTTT	CASNSRVGGELFF	TRBJ2-2	TRBV19	-	-
TGCGCCAGCACCCAGACTAGCGGGGTCTCCTACGAGCAGTACTTC	CASTQTSGVSYEQYF	TRBJ2-7	TRBV5-1	once	TRBD2
TGTGCCATCAGTGACCCCCCACGGAGGGGCCCTGAAGCTTTCTTT	CAISDPPRRGPEAFF	TRBJ1-1	TRBV10-3	few	-
TGTGCCAGTAGTGGGATTAGCGGGGCCCAAGAGACCCAGTACTTC	CASSGISGAQETQYF	TRBJ2-5	TRBV19	-	TRBD2
TGTGCCAGCAGCCAAGATCTGAGGGTGAATGAAAAACTGTTTTTT	CASSQDLRVNEKLFF	TRBJ1-4	TRBV3-1/TRBV3-2	-	-
TGTGCCAGCAGTTTACCTACAGGGGCTGGAAACACCATATATTTT	CASSLPTGAGNTIYF	TRBJ1-3	TRBV28	-	TRBD1
TGTGCCAGCAGCTTAGGCCCCCCCTCTACAGGTGGGGGCGGCTACACCTTC	CASSLGPPSTGGGGYTF	TRBJ1-2	TRBV7-3	-	-
TGTGCCAGCAGTTACTCCCCCGGACAGAACGAGCAGTACTTC	CASSYSPGQNEQYF	TRBJ2-7	TRBV6-5	-	-
TGTGCCACCAGCAGAGCCCGGGGGGGTACGCAGTATTTT	CATSRARGGTQYF	TRBJ2-3	TRBV15	-	TRBD2
TGTGCCAGCAGTTCAGGACAGCTTCAAGAGACCCAGTACTTC	CASSSGQLQETQYF	TRBJ2-5	TRBV6-5	-	-
TGCGCCAGCAGCCAAGCAGGGGGTACGGTCCCAGATACGCAGTATTTT	CASSQAGGTVPDTQYF	TRBJ2-3	TRBV4-1	-	TRBD1
TGTGCCACCCCGGGACAGGACTTCGGCTACACCTTC	CATPGQDFGYTF	TRBJ1-2	TRBV28	-	TRBD1
TGTGCCAGCAGTGAAATGGCTGGCGAGACCCAGTACTTC	CASSEMAGETQYF	TRBJ2-5	TRBV6-1	-	-
TGTGCCAGCAGCTTAGAACAGGGGACCTCCGGGGAGCTGTTTTTT	CASSLEQGTSGELFF	TRBJ2-2	TRBV7-2	-	TRBD1
TGTGCCAGCAATAACGGCCTGCCGGGTCCAGATACGCAGTATTTT	CASNNGLPGPDTQYF	TRBJ2-3	TRBV2	once	-
TGTGCCAGCACCCCAGCAGGGGTCGGCACAGGGGAATCCGAGCAGTACTTC	CASTPAGVGTGESEQYF	TRBJ2-7	TRBV5-5	-	TRBD1
TGTGCCAGCAGCCAAGATCGGGCTAGCGCCGGGGAGCTGTTTTTT	CASSQDRASAGELFF	TRBJ2-2	TRBV3-1/TRBV3-2	-	-
TGTGCCAGCAGCACAGGACAGGCTCGTGAGCAGTTCTTC	CASSTGQAREQFF	TRBJ2-1	TRBV7-3	-	TRBD1
TGTGCCAGCAGCGTAGAGGGGCCGAGCTCCTACAATGAGCAGTTCTTC	CASSVEGPSSYNEQFF	TRBJ2-1	TRBV9	-	-
TGCGCCAGCAGCTTGTCGATAGGAGCGGGGCGGGGCTACGAGCAGTACTTC	CASSLSIGAGRGYEQYF	TRBJ2-7	TRBV5-1	-	TRBD2
TGTGCCAGCAGCCTTTATGTTATGAGGGACTACAATGAGCAGTTCTTC	CASSLYVMRDYNEQFF	TRBJ2-1	TRBV7-2	-	-